This TCR beta chain was profiled in a study of T-cell memory formation after mild COVID-19. MiXCR, applied by TCRdb to the 5' RACE reads, yields one record per CDR3 protein. Of 200,000 or so distinct CDR3 sequences listed, about 9.2% are singletons. The germline V gene has CDR1 SGHRS and CDR2 YFSETQ. The CDR3 totals 13 residues. Trimming shortened V by 4 bases and J by 0 bases, and 7 bases separated the two germline ends. The clonotype was recovered from a man aged 18-30 years who had mild COVID-19 (a few samples of this study predate the infection). Cell type and time point are not known. Sequencing was done on a sample of PBMCs or a T cell subset sorted from them (not recorded which). The rearrangement joins TRBV5-1 to TRBJ1-2, with a possible D match to TRBD1 (5 bases). The CDR3 loop reads CASSRGANYGYTF. The CDR3 nucleotides are TGCGCCAGCAGCAGGGGCGCTAACTATGGCTACACCTTC.